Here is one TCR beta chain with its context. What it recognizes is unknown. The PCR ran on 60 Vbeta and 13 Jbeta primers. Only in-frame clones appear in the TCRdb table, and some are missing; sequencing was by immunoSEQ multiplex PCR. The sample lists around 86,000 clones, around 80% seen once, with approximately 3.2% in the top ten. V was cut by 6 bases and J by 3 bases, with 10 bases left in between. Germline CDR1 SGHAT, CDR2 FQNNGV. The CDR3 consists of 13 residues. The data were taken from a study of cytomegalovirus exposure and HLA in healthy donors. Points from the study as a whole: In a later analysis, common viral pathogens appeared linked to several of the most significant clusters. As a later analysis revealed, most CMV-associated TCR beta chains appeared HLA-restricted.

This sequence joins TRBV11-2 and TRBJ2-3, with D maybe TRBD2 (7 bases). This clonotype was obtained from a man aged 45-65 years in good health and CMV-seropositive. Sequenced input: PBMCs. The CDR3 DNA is TGTGCCAGCAGAGGGGGGGGGACAGATACGCAGTATTTT. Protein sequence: CASRGGGTDTQYF.